This T cell receptor (beta chain) was retrieved from a study of long-term antiretroviral therapy in people with HIV. Study summary: A decade or so separates the oldest specimens from the later 2015 immediate-ART recommendation. Notes on the study in general: Post-ART diversity increased but stayed below transplant donor controls. Regardless of time point, clones expanded before ART dominated the repertoire.

Trimming at V came to 0 bases and at J to 0 bases, leaving 8 bases not matched to a gene. This CDR3 has 17 amino acids. CDR1 is GTSNPN, CDR2 SVGIG, per germline (reference sequence). For each donor, at least one pre-ART and at least two post-ART PBMC samples were available. A v3.0 immunoSEQ assay was performed at survey level. Data came from immunoSEQ multiplex PCR; TCRdb stores just in-frame clones and leaves some out. This sample has 15,000 to 20,000 clones, with under 85% found just once. A note on this clone: Its cognate antigen is unknown.

The receptor's source is a woman between 35 and 50 years old with HIV. The sample here was unsorted PBMCs, taken 2.3 years after starting antiretroviral therapy. The chain combines TRBV30 with TRBJ1-5; 7 bases map to TRBD1. CDR3 region: CAWSVTRGGNSNQPQHF. The CDR3 bases are TGTGCCTGGAGTGTAACCAGGGGGGGAAATAGCAATCAGCCCCAGCATTTT.